Presented here are 16 T cell receptor beta chains from one specimen sequenced in a study of T cells expressing NK-cell markers. No DNA is given; TCRdb re-called the 5' RACE reads and lists each CDR3 protein once. The sample holds roughly 450,000 distinct CDR3 sequences. Sequencing input: blood T cells: a sorted CD56 or NKG2C T cell subset, CD4+ or CD8+ T cells, or bulk PBMC T cells (not recorded which). The receptors were sampled from a woman aged 45-59 years in good health.

V gene TRBV6-1 combines with J gene TRBJ2-5; TCRdb calls TRBD1, which cannot be checked without DNA. The germline CDR1 and CDR2 sequences are MNHNS and SASEGT. CDR3 length equals 16 residues. This chain's CDR3 is CASSEVGTGVQETQYF.

This chain connects TRBV29-1 to TRBJ2-7; absent DNA, TCRdb's TRBD1 call cannot be checked. This CDR3 has 13 residues. Germline lookup yields CDR1 SQVTM and CDR2 ANQGSEA. This CDR3 is CSVEGGTGGEQYF.

The chain employs TRBV7-9 and TRBJ1-6. The CDR3 length is 15 residues. From germline, CDR1 is SEHNR and CDR2 FQNEAQ (reference sequence). The CDR3 loop reads CASSYAGQLNSPLHF.

The rearrangement links TRBV10-3 to TRBJ2-1; without DNA, the TCRdb call of TRBD2 cannot be checked. In germline, CDR1 is ENHRY, CDR2 SYGVKD. The CDR3 extends over 19 amino acids. The CDR3 sequence is CAIRHPGLAGFPNKNEQFF.

V is TRBV12-3 or TRBV12-4 and J is TRBJ1-1; the TCRdb D gene call, TRBD1, has no DNA to confirm it. There are 13 residues in the CDR3. CDR3 protein: CASRGQGSSSAFF.

This chain connects TRBV7-2 to TRBJ1-6; absent DNA, TCRdb's TRBD1 call cannot be checked. Germline lookup yields CDR1 SGHTA and CDR2 FQGNSA. CDR3 length: 14 residues. CDR3 sequence reads: CASSLRVPNSPLHF.

The chain has TRBV15 and TRBJ2-1. CDR1 is LNHNV, CDR2 YYDKDF, per germline (reference sequence). CDR3 size: 15 residues. CDR3 sequence: CATSRGLTSYNEQFF.

J is TRBJ2-1 and V is TRBV12-3 or TRBV12-4; TCRdb picks TRBD2, but there is no DNA to check that call. The CDR3 has 16 amino acids. CDR3 region: CASTLRGSSGVNEQFF.

This chain connects TRBV4-1 to TRBJ2-7; TCRdb picks TRBD2, but there is no DNA to check that call. The CDR3 totals 13 residues. From germline, CDR1 is MGHRA and CDR2 YSYEKL. CDR3 loop: CASSAVGSYEQYF.

This chain uses TRBV20-1 with TRBJ2-2; the TRBD1 assignment by TCRdb is unverifiable without DNA. Per the germline V gene, CDR1 is DFQATT and CDR2 is SNEGSKA (reference sequence). CDR3 length: 13 amino acids. CDR3 region: CSEQGTNTGELFF.

This rearrangement joins TRBV5-1 to TRBJ2-7; the TRBD1 assignment by TCRdb is unverifiable without DNA. The V gene's germline CDR1 is SGHRS and CDR2 YFSETQ. The CDR3 runs to 16 residues. The CDR3 spells CASSLGAGFGDYEQYF.

This chain joins TRBV24-1 and TRBJ1-5; TCRdb names TRBD1, which stays unverified in the absence of DNA. Germline CDR1 and CDR2: KGHDR and SFDVKD. CDR3 size: 15 residues. The CDR3 loop reads CATSDRHGSNQPQHF.

This sequence joins TRBV12-3 or TRBV12-4 and TRBJ1-4; TCRdb names TRBD1, which stays unverified in the absence of DNA. This CDR3 spans 15 amino acids. The CDR3 sequence: CASSRSGTGYEKLFF.

This chain uses TRBV6-2 or TRBV6-3 with TRBJ1-5; the D call of TRBD1 rests on TCRdb alone, since no DNA is present to check it. CDR1 MNHEY and CDR2 SVGEGT come from the germline V gene. The length of the CDR3 is 14 residues. The CDR3: CASARDYSNQPQHF.

The chain joins TRBV12-3 or TRBV12-4 to TRBJ1-1. This CDR3 contains 12 residues. The CDR3 reads CASSETESEAFF.

This chain connects TRBV20-1 to TRBJ2-3; absent DNA, TCRdb's TRBD2 call cannot be checked. CDR1 is DFQATT, CDR2 SNEGSKA, per germline (reference sequence). This CDR3 is 16 amino acids long. The CDR3 reads CSARLESGGSTDTQYF.